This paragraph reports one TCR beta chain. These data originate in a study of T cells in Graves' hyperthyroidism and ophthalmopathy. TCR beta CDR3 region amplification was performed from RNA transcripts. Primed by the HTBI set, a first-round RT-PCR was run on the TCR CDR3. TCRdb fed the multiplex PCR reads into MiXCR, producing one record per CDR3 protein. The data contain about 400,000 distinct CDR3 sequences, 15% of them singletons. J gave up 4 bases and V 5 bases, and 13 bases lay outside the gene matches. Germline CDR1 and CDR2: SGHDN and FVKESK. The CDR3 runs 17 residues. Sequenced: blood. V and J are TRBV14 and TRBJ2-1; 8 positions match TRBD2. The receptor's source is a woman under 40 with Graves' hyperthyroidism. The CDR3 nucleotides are TGTGCCAGCAGCGCGGGGGGCTGGCTAGCGGAATACAATGAGCAGTTCTTC. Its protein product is CASSAGGWLAEYNEQFF.